One sample yielded the 21 T cell receptor beta chains listed below, sequenced in a study of graft-versus-host responses after intestinal transplantation. Assay: immunoSEQ multiplex PCR; the TCRdb copy retains only in-frame clones and omits some. The sample lists approximately 89,000 clones, approximately 92% occurring once. Which antigens these TCRs recognize remains unknown. Source: unstimulated CD8+ T cells sorted from spleen or lymph node cells, taken before transplant. The receptor set was obtained from a human donor who was the organ donor for an intestinal transplant.

The chain has TRBV4-1 and TRBJ2-5, with TRBD1 identical over 8 bases. Germline-derived CDR1 and CDR2 are MGHRA and YSYEKL. This CDR3 comprises 18 residues. Germline trimming cut 0 bases from V and 4 bases from J; bases unmatched to any gene: 13. This CDR3 is CASSQEATGDRYLETQYF. The CDR3 DNA follows: TGCGCCAGCAGCCAAGAAGCGACAGGGGATAGGTATTTAGAGACCCAGTACTTC.

This chain uses TRBV7-3 with TRBJ2-1, with TRBD2 matching over 12 bases. This CDR3 spans 16 amino acids. Trimming at V came to 1 base and at J to 4 bases, leaving 2 bases not matched to a gene. Germline values: CDR1 SGHTA, CDR2 FQGTGA. CDR3 in amino acids: CASSLRGLAGYNEQFF. The CDR3 DNA reads as TGTGCCAGCAGCTTAAGGGGACTAGCGGGTTACAATGAGCAGTTCTTC.

This rearrangement joins TRBV7-2 to TRBJ2-1; possibly TRBD2 for D (6 bases). The CDR3 totals 15 residues. The ends were cut back, 7 bases at V and 4 bases at J, with 17 bases in the middle. Germline values: CDR1 SGHTA, CDR2 FQGNSA. The CDR3 reads CASTPDPRGYNEQFF. CDR3 DNA sequence: TGTGCCAGCACCCCTGATCCCCGGGGGTACAATGAGCAGTTCTTC.

The chain is built from TRBV11-1 and TRBJ2-7; D is possibly TRBD1 (5 bases). The V end was cut by 7 bases, the J end by 2 bases, with 27 bases between. The V gene's germline CDR1 is SGHAT and CDR2 FQDESV (reference sequence). This CDR3 has 18 residues. CDR3 DNA sequence: TGTGCCAGCACCACGCAGACCGACTCGGGTCAGGGTCCCTACGAGCAGTACTTC. Its protein is CASTTQTDSGQGPYEQYF.

The rearrangement joins TRBV10-3 to TRBJ2-7; 7 bases agree with TRBD2. This CDR3 region has 16 residues. V lost 2 bases to trimming and J lost 0 bases; unmatched junction nucleotides: 7. CDR1 is ENHRY and CDR2 is SYGVKD in the germline V gene. CDR3 loop: CAISEAGTTSSYEQYF. The CDR3 nucleotides read TGTGCCATCAGTGAGGCCGGGACTACGAGCTCCTACGAGCAGTACTTC.

The chain combines TRBV11-2 with TRBJ2-1; TRBD2 aligns across 14 bases. CDR1 and CDR2 from the germline V gene are SGHAT and FQNNGV. This CDR3 contains 16 residues. After removal of 5 bases from V and 3 bases from J, the junction contained 3 bases not matched to a gene. CDR3: CASSLTSGRGYNEQFF. As DNA, the CDR3 is TGTGCCAGCAGCCTGACTAGCGGGAGGGGCTACAATGAGCAGTTCTTC.

The chain uses TRBV6-6 and TRBJ1-5; perhaps TRBD1 as D (5 bases). CDR3 length equals 13 residues. Trimming pared 6 bases from V and 6 bases from J, leaving 12 bases between. Germline-derived CDR1 and CDR2 are MNHNY and SVGAGI (reference sequence). The CDR3: CASRYQGRQPQHF. CDR3 DNA sequence: TGTGCCAGCAGATACCAGGGTCGTCAGCCCCAGCATTTT.

V and J are TRBV11-2 and TRBJ2-3, with TRBD2 as a possible D gene (5 bases). CDR1 SGHAT and CDR2 FQNNGV come from the germline V gene. V was pared by 3 bases and J by 3 bases, with 16 bases between. This CDR3 spans 16 amino acids. CDR3 region: CASSFFPERRTDTQYF. CDR3 nucleotide sequence: TGTGCCAGCAGCTTTTTCCCCGAACGGAGGACAGATACGCAGTATTTT.

The V call is TRBV7-9, the J call TRBJ1-2; the D is unclear. V was cut by 7 bases and J by 5 bases, with 17 bases left in between. Per germline, CDR1 SEHNR and CDR2 FQNEAQ (reference sequence). This CDR3 contains 14 residues. As DNA, the CDR3 is TGTGCCAGCACCACGAAAGAGCTTCCGTATGGCTACACCTTC. Translating gives CASTTKELPYGYTF.

V gene TRBV21-1 combines with J gene TRBJ1-3. TRBV21-1 has pseudogene status. The CDR3 loop spans 15 amino acids. DNA for the CDR3: TGTGCCAGCAGCAAATCCCGAGTCTCTGGAAACACCATATATTTT. Translation: CASSKSRVSGNTIYF.

Concerning this clone: Germline and junction disagree at one end, which may indicate a read error. The chain has TRBV7-7 and TRBJ2-7; 9 nucleotides agree with TRBD1. The germline CDR1 and CDR2 sequences are SSHAT and FNYEAQ (reference sequence). This CDR3 spans 15 amino acids. The CDR3 DNA reads as TGTGCTAGCAGCCTGGGGACAGGGCCTACCTACGAGCAGTACTTC. It specifies CASSLGTGPTYEQYF. The whole variable domain, filled in from reference TRBV7-7 and TRBJ2-7, reads GAGVSQSPRYKVTKRGQDVTLRCDPISSHATLYWYQQALGQGPEFLTYFNYEAQPDKSGLPSDRFSAERPEGSISTLTIQRTEQRDSAMYRCASSLGTGPTYEQYFGPGTRLTVT.

V and J are TRBV30 and TRBJ1-1, with D maybe TRBD1 (6 bases). Germline CDR1 is GTSNPN and CDR2 is SVGIG (reference sequence). There are 12 residues in the CDR3. V was shortened by 5 bases and J by 3 bases, with 10 bases between the two germline ends. The CDR3 DNA reads TGTGCCTGGGGGGACAAACACACTGAAGCTTTCTTT. Translation: CAWGDKHTEAFF.

The chain is built from TRBV5-4 and TRBJ1-2; D not resolved. Looked up from germline, CDR1 is SGHNT and CDR2 is YYREEE (reference sequence). V lost 2 bases and J 2 bases, leaving 13 bases between the germline ends. The CDR3 runs 15 residues. CDR3 amino acids: CASSFEAYPNYGYTF. Written as DNA, the CDR3 is TGTGCCAGCAGCTTTGAGGCATATCCAAACTATGGCTACACCTTC.

This chain uses TRBV30 with TRBJ1-1, with D maybe TRBD1 (5 bases). Germline V lookup: CDR1 GTSNPN, CDR2 SVGIG (reference sequence). Deletions cut 5 bases from V and 1 base from J, with 11 bases between. The CDR3 contains 13 residues. CDR3 loop: CAWHHGGNTEAFF. The CDR3 region has the DNA TGTGCCTGGCACCACGGGGGGAACACTGAAGCTTTCTTT.

The chain recombines TRBV27 with TRBJ2-5; D may be TRBD1 (5 bases). CDR3 length: 15 amino acids. V lost 5 bases, J lost 5 bases, and 18 bases lay in between. CDR1 and CDR2 (germline): MNHEY, SMNVEV (reference sequence). CDR3: CASSRYRPMGETQYF. The CDR3 bases are TGTGCCAGCAGTCGGTACAGGCCAATGGGGGAGACCCAGTACTTC.

The rearrangement uses TRBV4-3 and TRBJ1-2; no reliable D call. The ends were cut back, 1 base at V and 6 bases at J, with 9 bases in the middle. The CDR3 consists of 13 residues. The germline CDR1 and CDR2 sequences are LGHNA and YSLEER. The CDR3 nucleotides are TGCGCCAGCAGCCAAGTAAACGGTCATGGCTACACCTTC. It yields the protein CASSQVNGHGYTF.

V is TRBV7-4 and J is TRBJ1-2; D not certain. CDR1 and CDR2 from the germline V gene are SGHVT and SQSDAQ. There are 12 residues in the CDR3. Trimming removed 3 bases from V and 7 bases from J, with 9 bases in between. CDR3 DNA sequence: TGTGCCAGCAGCTTTAACGGAGGTGGCTACACCTTC. Translating gives CASSFNGGGYTF.

The chain links TRBV6-6 to TRBJ2-1; TRBD2 agrees at 10 bases. CDR1 is MNHNY, CDR2 SVGAGI, per germline (reference sequence). J lost 8 bases, V lost 0 bases, and 7 bases had no gene match. CDR3 length equals 16 residues. As DNA, the CDR3 is TGTGCCAGCAGTTACTCGAGGCTAGCGGGAGAGTATGAGCAGTTCTTC. It encodes CASSYSRLAGEYEQFF.

As DNA, the CDR3 is TGTGCCAGCAGCTTAGTCGCAGGACAGGGCCATGGCTACACCTTC. Translated, it gives CASSLVAGQGHGYTF. This rearrangement joins TRBV7-8 to TRBJ1-2; 8 bases map to TRBD1. This CDR3 spans 15 amino acids. Per germline, CDR1 SGHVS and CDR2 FQNEAQ. V dropped 1 base and J dropped 6; count of bases not matched to a gene: 7.

The chain recombines TRBV4-2 with TRBJ2-7; 7 bases agree with TRBD1. The CDR3 covers 15 residues. Looked up from germline, CDR1 is LGHNA and CDR2 is YNFKEQ. V shed 6 bases and J 0 bases; nucleotides not matched to a gene: 8. The CDR3 nucleotides read TGTGCCAGCAGTCGCAAGGGACAGAGCTCCTACGAGCAGTACTTC. As protein: CASSRKGQSSYEQYF.

The J gene is TRBJ1-5, the V gene TRBV19, with a possible D match to TRBD1 (6 bases). V was trimmed by 7 bases and J by 6 bases, leaving 10 bases between them. Germline V CDR1 and CDR2: LNHDA, SQIVND (reference sequence). The CDR3 totals 12 residues. The CDR3 DNA sequence: TGTGCCAGTAATGGGGGGGCTCAGCCCCAGCATTTT. Translated: CASNGGAQPQHF. Together with reference TRBV19 and TRBJ1-5, the CDR3 gives the full variable domain: DGGITQSPKYLFRKEGQNVTLSCEQNLNHDAMYWYRQDPGQGLRLIYYSQIVNDFQKGDIAEGYSVSREKKESFPLTVTSAQKNPTAFYLCASNGGAQPQHFGDGTRLSIL.